This entry lists 15 T cell receptor beta chains sequenced from one sample in a study of response to subunit inactivated influenza vaccine. TCRdb processed the RT-PCR reads anew with MiXCR; each CDR3 protein has one entry. The sample lists around 190,000 distinct CDR3 sequences, around 14% occurring once. Sequenced here: CD8+ T cells sorted from PBMCs, sampled more than 4 days after vaccination. The receptor source for this set is a man aged 45 to 65 who received an inactivated influenza vaccine.

The gene calls are TRBV4-3 and TRBJ2-7; D perhaps matches TRBD1 (5 bases). Trimming shortened V by 0 bases and J by 5 bases, and 11 bases separated the two germline ends. CDR3 size: 14 residues. Per the germline V gene, CDR1 is LGHNA and CDR2 is YSLEER. CDR3 residues: CASSQEEGAHEQYF. The CDR3 DNA is TGCGCCAGCAGCCAAGAAGAAGGGGCCCACGAGCAGTACTTC.

This sequence joins TRBV7-2 and TRBJ1-1; D uncertain. Germline CDR1 SGHTA, CDR2 FQGNSA. This CDR3 has 14 amino acids. The V gene lost 2 bases and the J gene lost 3 bases, with 10 bases spanning the gap. CDR3 protein: CASSLRATDTEAFF. The CDR3 DNA is TGTGCCAGCAGCTTAAGGGCCACGGACACTGAAGCTTTCTTT.

This clonotype was seen ten or more times. The chain has TRBV20-1 and TRBJ2-7, with 10 nucleotides matching TRBD2. The germline gives CDR1 DFQATT, CDR2 SNEGSKA (reference sequence). The J segment lost 2 bases and the V segment lost 1 base, leaving 5 bases of the junction unmatched. CDR3 length equals 15 residues. CDR3 residues: CSARGVAGGTYEQYF. The CDR3 nucleotides are TGCAGTGCTAGAGGGGTAGCGGGAGGCACCTACGAGCAGTACTTC.

This clonotype showed up many times. This chain uses TRBV7-8 with TRBJ2-1; 8 bases match TRBD1. The junction had 11 bases not matched to a gene; V was cut back by 5 bases and J by 5 bases. The CDR3 consists of 16 residues. CDR1 is SGHVS, CDR2 FQNEAQ, per germline. CDR3 region: CASSHQKQQGDNEQFF. The CDR3 coding sequence is TGTGCCAGCAGCCACCAAAAACAACAGGGGGACAATGAGCAGTTCTTC. Together with reference TRBV7-8 and TRBJ2-1, the CDR3 gives the full variable domain: GAGVSQSPRYKVAKRGQDVALRCDPISGHVSLFWYQQALGQGPEFLTYFQNEAQLDKSGLPSDRFFAERPEGSVSTLKIQRTQQEDSAVYLCASSHQKQQGDNEQFFGPGTRLTVL.

This chain connects TRBV28 to TRBJ1-1; 7 bases agree with TRBD1. J lost 0 bases, V lost 6 bases, and 10 bases had no gene match. CDR1 is MDHEN, CDR2 SYDVKM, per germline. CDR3 length equals 16 residues. The DNA for the CDR3 is TGTGCCAGCAGCTCTGGGGGGACAGACATGAACACTGAAGCTTTCTTT. Its protein is CASSSGGTDMNTEAFF.

The rearrangement uses TRBV7-9 and TRBJ1-1; D uncertain. Germline V lookup: CDR1 SEHNR, CDR2 FQNEAQ (reference sequence). This CDR3 spans 15 amino acids. V shed 5 bases and J shed 4 bases, with 17 bases lying between them. The CDR3 reads CASSNNGGLGTEAFF. CDR3 coding DNA: TGTGCCAGCAGCAATAATGGAGGGTTAGGCACTGAAGCTTTCTTT.

Of note for this clonotype: At one end, the junction sequence differs from germline, possibly due to a read error. The chain is built from TRBV5-1 and TRBJ2-5, with D perhaps matching TRBD1 or TRBD2 (5 bases each). Germline CDR1 is SGHRS and CDR2 is YFSETQ. CDR3 length: 14 amino acids. The CDR3 loop is CARSFGGVQETQYF. CDR3 DNA sequence: TGCGCCAGGAGCTTTGGGGGAGTCCAAGAGACCCAGTACTTC.

The chain couples TRBV7-9 to TRBJ2-7; D is unresolved. V lost 4 bases to trimming and J lost 5 bases, with 12 bases between them. Germline loops: CDR1 SEHNR, CDR2 FQNEAQ (reference sequence). The CDR3 has 13 amino acids. DNA for the CDR3: TGTGCCAGCAGCTCCTCGCTGCGCCACGAGCAGTACTTC. This gives the protein CASSSSLRHEQYF.

Only a few counts were recorded for this clonotype. V usage is TRBV5-1 and J usage is TRBJ2-7; TRBD1 matches 8 bases. CDR1 and CDR2 from the germline V gene are SGHRS and YFSETQ. The J segment lost 6 bases and the V segment lost 0 bases, leaving 5 bases of the junction unmatched. This CDR3 spans 14 amino acids. The CDR3 nucleotides read TGCGCCAGCAGCTTGGCGCAGGGGGCGCGCGAGCAGTACTTC. This sequence encodes CASSLAQGAREQYF.

Comments on this clonotype: At one of its ends the junction is not consistent with the germline gene, which may arise from a read error. The V gene is TRBV3-1, the J gene TRBJ2-7; the D is unclear. The germline CDR1 and CDR2 sequences are LGHDT and YNNKEL (reference sequence). The CDR3 consists of 12 residues. The CDR3, as DNA: TGTGCCAGCAGCCAAGGGACCTACGGGCAGTACTTC. As protein: CASSQGTYGQYF.

The genes are TRBV7-9 and TRBJ2-3, with a possible D match to TRBD1 (5 bases). The V end lost 3 bases, the J end lost 2 bases, and 15 bases lay between the germline ends. This CDR3 spans 16 amino acids. From germline, CDR1 is SEHNR and CDR2 FQNEAQ (reference sequence). CDR3 bases: TGTGCCAGCAGCTTGAGGACCCCCGGACACACAGATACGCAGTATTTT. Translated: CASSLRTPGHTDTQYF.

The chain is built from TRBV27 and TRBJ2-1, with D hard to call. From germline, CDR1 is MNHEY and CDR2 SMNVEV (reference sequence). CDR3 length: 13 residues. V shed 4 bases and J shed 7 bases, with 11 bases lying between them. This CDR3 reads CASSSLVVNEQFF. DNA of the CDR3: TGTGCCAGCAGTTCCCTAGTTGTTAATGAGCAGTTCTTC.

V gene TRBV7-2 combines with J gene TRBJ2-7; D remains unclear. This CDR3 comprises 16 residues. Trimming stripped 0 bases from V and 6 bases from J, with 18 bases between. Germline V lookup: CDR1 SGHTA, CDR2 FQGNSA. The CDR3, as DNA: TGTGCCAGCAGCTTAGCGCGGTGGAGTCCCCCCTCCGAGCAGTACTTC. This codes for CASSLARWSPPSEQYF.

The sample holds a few counts of this clonotype. The rearrangement uses TRBV11-2 and TRBJ1-1; 10 bases agree with TRBD1. Germline loops: CDR1 SGHAT, CDR2 FQNNGV. The CDR3 consists of 19 residues. Trimming at V came to 5 bases and at J to 0 bases, leaving 15 bases not matched to a gene. CDR3 loop: CASSVRIMTGGEMNTEAFF. DNA for the CDR3: TGTGCCAGCAGCGTGCGTATAATGACAGGGGGCGAGATGAACACTGAAGCTTTCTTT.

In this sample, this clonotype turned up a few times. The CDR3 loop is CASSPSYGQNIQYF. DNA for the CDR3: TGTGCCAGCAGCCCCTCCTACGGGCAAAACATTCAGTACTTC. The genes are TRBV14 and TRBJ2-4, with D hard to call. Germline CDR1 reads SGHDN; CDR2 reads FVKESK. Trimming pared 4 bases from V and 5 bases from J, leaving 12 bases between. CDR3 length: 14 residues.